Listed below are T cell receptor beta chains from one sample, sequenced in a study of post-analysis software for immune sequencing data. MiXCR was run by TCRdb on the PCR reads, yielding one entry per CDR3 protein. The sample lists fewer than 850,000 distinct CDR3 sequences, around 45% occurring once. Material for sequencing was blood. The receptors originated from a girl aged 10 to 17 with multiple sclerosis. CDR3s include the opening cysteine and the closing phenylalanine or tryptophan. D genes are given only for firm matches. For some rows the clone size is stated as once, few or many, or as a class when expanded; others skip it.

d_gene	abundance	v_gene	j_gene	len	CDR3aa	CDR3nt
TRBD2	NA	TRBV7-6	TRBJ2-7	15	CASSAGTSASYEQYF	TGTGCCAGCAGCGCCGGGACTAGCGCCTCCTACGAGCAGTACTTC
TRBD2	NA	TRBV20-1	TRBJ2-1	14	CSARWLAGGYEQFF	TGCAGTGCTAGGTGGCTAGCGGGAGGGTATGAGCAGTTCTTC
NA	NA	TRBV5-1	TRBJ2-5	14	CASSLGQVRETQYF	TGCGCCAGCAGCTTGGGACAGGTACGGGAGACCCAGTACTTC
TRBD2	NA	TRBV20-1	TRBJ2-3	14	CSARVAGATDTQYF	TGCAGTGCCAGAGTAGCGGGAGCGACAGATACGCAGTATTTT
NA	NA	TRBV20-1	TRBJ2-3	13	CSARRAATDTQYF	TGCAGTGCTAGACGAGCGGCCACAGATACGCAGTATTTT
NA	few	TRBV7-2	TRBJ2-3	15	CASGTLEGSTDTQYF	TGTGCCAGCGGGACGTTGGAGGGGAGCACAGATACGCAGTATTTT
NA	NA	TRBV27	TRBJ1-5	14	CACPGPSGNQPQHF	TGTGCCTGCCCAGGGCCTTCCGGCAATCAGCCCCAGCATTTT
TRBD2	NA	TRBV7-2	TRBJ2-3	17	CASSLVTSGRRTDTQYF	TGTGCCAGCAGCTTAGTAACTAGCGGGAGGAGGACAGATACGCAGTATTTT
TRBD2	few	TRBV6-6	TRBJ2-1	15	CASSYSSGSRNEQFF	TGTGCCAGCAGTTACTCAAGCGGGAGTAGGAATGAGCAGTTCTTC
NA	few	TRBV28	TRBJ2-4	17	CASSLERLPEDIDIQYF	TGTGCCAGCAGTTTAGAGCGACTCCCCGAGGATATAGACATTCAGTACTTC
TRBD2	few	TRBV25-1	TRBJ2-1	15	CASSEWGTKNNEQFF	TGTGCCAGCAGTGAATGGGGGACTAAGAACAATGAGCAGTTCTTC
TRBD2	NA	TRBV12-5	TRBJ2-2	15	CASGPGLAGTGELFF	TGTGCTAGTGGTCCCGGACTAGCGGGCACCGGGGAGCTGTTTTTT
NA	NA	TRBV7-2	TRBJ1-2	14	CASSRGTQAEGYTF	TGTGCCAGCAGCAGGGGGACTCAGGCTGAGGGCTACACCTTC
NA	NA	TRBV2	TRBJ2-1	12	CASSERKNEQFF	TGTGCCAGCAGTGAACGGAAGAATGAGCAGTTCTTC
NA	NA	TRBV20-1	TRBJ2-1	16	CSARDGGGDSYNEQFF	TGCAGTGCTAGAGATGGCGGCGGGGACTCCTACAATGAGCAGTTCTTC
TRBD1	once	TRBV27	TRBJ1-4	14	CASARGLSDEKLFF	TGTGCCAGCGCTAGGGGGCTCTCGGATGAAAAACTGTTTTTT